This paragraph reports one TCR beta chain. Germline V lookup: CDR1 LGHNA, CDR2 YSLEER. This CDR3 has 15 amino acids. The ends were cut back, 0 bases at V and 5 bases at J, with 13 bases in the middle. Method: immunoSEQ multiplex PCR; TCRdb's copy keeps in-frame clones and lacks some. Of 300,000 to 350,000 clones in the sample, less than 90% were seen once. Treatment noted: around 19 received Ad26.COV2.S at low or high dose, single or two shots; several received placebo; per-sample allocation not given. Collection of samples fell on day 63 after the first vaccine or placebo injection. This sample is part of a study of Ad26.COV2.S vaccination and SARS-CoV-2 variants.

The V call is TRBV4-3, the J call TRBJ2-5; possible D gene TRBD1, 6 bases. This TCR was sampled from a person between 18 and 59 years old who received the Ad26.COV2.S COVID-19 vaccine or a placebo. Sequencing used peripheral blood, obtained in a trial of Ad26.COV2.S vaccine versus placebo. CDR3 coding DNA: TGCGCCAGCAGCCAAGATACAGGGCGATCGGAGACCCAGTACTTC. Translating it yields CASSQDTGRSETQYF.